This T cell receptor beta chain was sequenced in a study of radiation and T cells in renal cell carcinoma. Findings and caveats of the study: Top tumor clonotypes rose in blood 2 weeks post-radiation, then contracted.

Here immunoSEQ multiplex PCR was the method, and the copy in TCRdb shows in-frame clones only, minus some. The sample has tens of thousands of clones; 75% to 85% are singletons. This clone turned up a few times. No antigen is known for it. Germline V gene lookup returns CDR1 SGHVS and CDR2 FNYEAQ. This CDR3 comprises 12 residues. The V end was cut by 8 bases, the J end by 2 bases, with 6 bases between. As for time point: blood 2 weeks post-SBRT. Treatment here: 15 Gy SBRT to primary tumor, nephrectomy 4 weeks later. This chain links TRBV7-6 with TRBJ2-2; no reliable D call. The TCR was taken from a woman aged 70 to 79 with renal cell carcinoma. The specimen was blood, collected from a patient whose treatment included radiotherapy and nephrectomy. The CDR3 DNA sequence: TGTGCCAGCGGTCCAAACACCGGGGAGCTGTTTTTT. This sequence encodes CASGPNTGELFF.